This T cell receptor beta chain was documented in a study of shared clonotypes between healthy human individuals. Assay: immunoSEQ multiplex PCR; the TCRdb copy retains only in-frame clones and omits some. Of about 110,000 clones detected, 65% to 75% appear once; the ten largest clones hold around 24%. This CDR3 contains 15 residues. CDR1 and CDR2 (germline): SNHLY, FYNNEI. Trimming took off 1 base at V and 4 bases at J, with 12 bases between the two ends. The sequence was obtained from a woman in her 30s in good health. The chain carries TRBV2 and TRBJ2-3; perhaps TRBD2 as D (5 bases). Source material: memory CD8+ T cells sorted from blood. The subset is: CD45RO+ cells pooled with CCR7-negative TemRA cells. The chain's CDR3 is CASSEGVWGADTQYF. The CDR3 nucleotides read TGTGCCAGCAGTGAAGGGGTATGGGGAGCAGATACGCAGTATTTT.